This T cell receptor beta chain was retrieved from a study of T cells in Graves' hyperthyroidism and ophthalmopathy. Study-wide background: The initial diagnosis was the point when peripheral blood was collected, ahead of any treatment. Notes on the study in general: Ophthalmopathy was told apart from stable hyperthyroidism by a 13 V-J model.

In patients aged 18 to 65, hyperthyroidism was newly diagnosed, with duration under 2 months. Together with thyroid ultrasound, orbital computed tomography, serum thyroxine and TRAb, clinical symptoms were used for diagnoses. In regard to this clonotype: Its specificity is not known.

The CDR3 has 21 amino acids. The J segment lost 0 bases and the V segment lost 0 bases, leaving 15 bases of the junction unmatched. There were TCR beta CDR3 regions amplified from RNA transcripts. Initially, a first-round RT-PCR of the TCR CDR3 employed the HTBI primer set. MiXCR, applied by TCRdb to the multiplex PCR reads, yields one record per CDR3 protein. The sample comprises a few hundred thousand distinct CDR3 sequences, less than 15% of which are singletons, and less than 25% rests with the top ten. This TCR was recovered from a man in his thirties or forties with Graves' hyperthyroidism that later progressed to Graves' ophthalmopathy. The chain joins TRBV12-3 or TRBV12-4 to TRBJ2-4; the match to TRBD2 covers 9 bases. The sample consisted of blood. The CDR3 loop is CASSLALPRTSETIAKNIQYF. The DNA for the CDR3 is TGTGCCAGCAGTTTAGCGCTCCCGAGGACTAGCGAGACTATAGCCAAAAACATTCAGTACTTC.